This T cell receptor (beta chain) was observed in a study of blood T cells in healthy people across ages. This clonotype was picked up a small number of times. Its antigen is undetermined. Whole-study findings and limits: When set beside aged donors, long-lived donors presented more naive CD4+ cells and higher diversity.

A second roughly 6 to 12 cycle PCR used barcoded and J-beta primers. TCRdb re-called the 5' RACE reads with MiXCR, one entry per CDR3 protein. The table records 550,000 to 800,000 distinct CDR3 sequences, around 32% of them present only once. The CDR3 sequence is 16 residues long. Trimming cost V 5 bases and J 4 bases; bases outside gene matches: 10. The germline V gene encodes CDR1 LNHDA and CDR2 SQIVND (reference sequence). Sequencing was done on a sample of blood. This TCR was sampled from a woman of 80 years or more in good health. J is TRBJ1-2 and V is TRBV19; 10 bases agree with TRBD1. The DNA for the CDR3 is TGTGCCAGTAGTCGAGACAGGGGGCCCGGGGGCTATGGCTACACCTTC. Its translation: CASSRDRGPGGYGYTF.